Shown below are 2 T cell receptor beta chains from a single sample sequenced in a study of shared clonotypes between healthy human individuals. Profiling relied on immunoSEQ multiplex PCR, and the TCRdb table lists in-frame clones only, not all of them. In the table there are approximately 1.5 million clones, approximately 98% of which are singletons. Sequences were obtained from naive CD4+ T cells sorted from blood. Subset given: CD45RA+ positively selected. These receptors all come from a man younger than 40 in good health.

The chain combines TRBV15 with TRBJ1-2; perhaps TRBD1 as D (6 bases). Germline CDR1 LNHNV, CDR2 YYDKDF (reference sequence). Trimming took 0 bases from V and 8 from J, leaving 16 bases between them. CDR3 length: 15 residues. The DNA of the CDR3 is TGTGCCACCAGCAGAGACCGAACAGGGCTTTGGGGCTACACCTTC. Its protein product is CATSRDRTGLWGYTF.

A single count supports this clone. The chain combines TRBV7-2 with TRBJ2-3; D is possibly TRBD1 (6 bases). Germline V gene data show CDR1 as SGHTA and CDR2 as FQGNSA. The V and J ends lost 5 bases and 2 bases respectively, with 14 bases between them. The CDR3 runs 15 residues. CDR3 sequence reads: CASSRGQLLTDTQYF. The CDR3 DNA reads as TGTGCCAGCAGCCGAGGACAGCTTCTCACAGATACGCAGTATTTT.